Given below is one TCR beta chain in context. Its antigen remains unknown. Libraries were prepared by immunoSEQ multiplex PCR; TCRdb keeps only in-frame clonotypes and omits some of them. The table lists roughly 88,000 clones, approximately 87% of them singletons, with roughly 4% in the top ten. Exclusion applied to patients with autoimmune disease history or systemic immunosuppression. The data derive from a study of OX40 agonist ivuxolimab in advanced cancers. Overall study findings and caveats: Expanded peripheral T-cell antigen specificity went undetermined.

V lost 3 bases, J lost 7 bases, and 8 bases stayed unmatched. CDR3 length: 14 amino acids. Germline lookup yields CDR1 LNHDA and CDR2 SQIVND (reference sequence). The V and J genes are TRBV19 and TRBJ1-1, with 7 bases aligning to TRBD1. The specimen was CD4+ or CD8+ T cells sorted from blood, collected in a trial of the OX40 agonist ivuxolimab. The source is an adult with an advanced solid tumor such as melanoma, head and neck, liver or kidney cancer. The chain's CDR3 is CASSIRPDRLEAFF. The CDR3, as DNA: TGTGCCAGTAGTATTAGGCCGGACAGGCTTGAAGCTTTCTTT. Full variable domain (missing parts from reference TRBV19 and TRBJ1-1): DGGITQSPKYLFRKEGQNVTLSCEQNLNHDAMYWYRQDPGQGLRLIYYSQIVNDFQKGDIAEGYSVSREKKESFPLTVTSAQKNPTAFYLCASSIRPDRLEAFFGQGTRLTVV.